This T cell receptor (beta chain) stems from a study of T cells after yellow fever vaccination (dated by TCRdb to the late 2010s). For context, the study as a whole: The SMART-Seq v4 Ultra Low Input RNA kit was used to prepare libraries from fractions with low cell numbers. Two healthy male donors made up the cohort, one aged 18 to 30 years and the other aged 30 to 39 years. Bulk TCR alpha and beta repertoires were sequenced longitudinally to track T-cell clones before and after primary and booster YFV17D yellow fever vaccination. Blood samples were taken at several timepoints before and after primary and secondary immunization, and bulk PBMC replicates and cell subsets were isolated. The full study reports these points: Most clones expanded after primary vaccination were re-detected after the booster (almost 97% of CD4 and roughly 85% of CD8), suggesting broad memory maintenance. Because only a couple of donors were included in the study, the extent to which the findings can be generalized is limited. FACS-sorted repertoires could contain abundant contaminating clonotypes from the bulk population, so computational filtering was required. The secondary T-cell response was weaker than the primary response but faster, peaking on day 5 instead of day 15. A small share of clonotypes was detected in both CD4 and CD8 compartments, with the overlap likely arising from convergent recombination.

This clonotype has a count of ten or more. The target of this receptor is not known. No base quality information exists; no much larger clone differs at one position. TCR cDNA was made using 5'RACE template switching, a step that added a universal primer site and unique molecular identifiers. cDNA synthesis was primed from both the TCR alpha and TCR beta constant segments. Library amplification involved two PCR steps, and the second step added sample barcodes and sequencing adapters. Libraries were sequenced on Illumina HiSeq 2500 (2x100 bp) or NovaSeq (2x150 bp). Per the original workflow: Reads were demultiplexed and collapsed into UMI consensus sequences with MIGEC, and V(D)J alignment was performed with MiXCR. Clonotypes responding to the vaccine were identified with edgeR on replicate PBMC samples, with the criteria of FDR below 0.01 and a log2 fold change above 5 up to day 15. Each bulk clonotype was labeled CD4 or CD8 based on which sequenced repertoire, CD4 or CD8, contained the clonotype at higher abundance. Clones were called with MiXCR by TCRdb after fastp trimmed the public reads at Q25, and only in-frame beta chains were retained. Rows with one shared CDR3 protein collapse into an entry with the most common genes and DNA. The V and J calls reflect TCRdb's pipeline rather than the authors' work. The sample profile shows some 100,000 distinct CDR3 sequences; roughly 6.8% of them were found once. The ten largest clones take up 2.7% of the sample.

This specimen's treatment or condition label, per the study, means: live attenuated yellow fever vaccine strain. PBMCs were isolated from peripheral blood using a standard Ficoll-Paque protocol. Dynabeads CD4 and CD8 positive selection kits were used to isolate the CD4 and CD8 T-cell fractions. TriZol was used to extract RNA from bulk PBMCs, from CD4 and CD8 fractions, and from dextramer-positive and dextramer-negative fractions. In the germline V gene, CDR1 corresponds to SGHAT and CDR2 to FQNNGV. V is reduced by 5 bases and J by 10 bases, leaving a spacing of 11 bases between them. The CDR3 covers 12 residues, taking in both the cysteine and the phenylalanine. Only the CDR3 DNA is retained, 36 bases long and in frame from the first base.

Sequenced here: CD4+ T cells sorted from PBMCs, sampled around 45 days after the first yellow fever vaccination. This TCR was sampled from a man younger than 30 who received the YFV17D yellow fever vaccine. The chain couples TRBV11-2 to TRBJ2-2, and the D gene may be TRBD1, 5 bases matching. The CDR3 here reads CASSRQGQELFF. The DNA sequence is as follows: TGTGCCAGCAGCCGCCAGGGTCAGGAGCTGTTTTTT.